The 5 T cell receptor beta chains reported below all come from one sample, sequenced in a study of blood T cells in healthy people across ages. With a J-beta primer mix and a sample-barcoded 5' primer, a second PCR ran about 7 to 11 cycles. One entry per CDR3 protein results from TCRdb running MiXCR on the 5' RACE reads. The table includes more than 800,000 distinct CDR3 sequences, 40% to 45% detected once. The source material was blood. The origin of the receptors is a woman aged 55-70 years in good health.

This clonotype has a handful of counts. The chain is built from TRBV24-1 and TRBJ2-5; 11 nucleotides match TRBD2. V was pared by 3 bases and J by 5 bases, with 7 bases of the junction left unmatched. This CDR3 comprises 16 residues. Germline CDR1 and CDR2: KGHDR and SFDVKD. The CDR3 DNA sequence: TGTGCCACCAGTGATCCTATAGCGGGAGGGGGGGAGACCCAGTACTTC. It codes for CATSDPIAGGGETQYF.

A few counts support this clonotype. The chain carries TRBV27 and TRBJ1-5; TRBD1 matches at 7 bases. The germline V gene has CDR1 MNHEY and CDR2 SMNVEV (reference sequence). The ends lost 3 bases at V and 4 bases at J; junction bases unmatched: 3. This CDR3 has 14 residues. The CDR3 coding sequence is TGTGCCAGCAGTTTGGACAGGACGAATCAGCCCCAGCATTTT. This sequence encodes CASSLDRTNQPQHF.

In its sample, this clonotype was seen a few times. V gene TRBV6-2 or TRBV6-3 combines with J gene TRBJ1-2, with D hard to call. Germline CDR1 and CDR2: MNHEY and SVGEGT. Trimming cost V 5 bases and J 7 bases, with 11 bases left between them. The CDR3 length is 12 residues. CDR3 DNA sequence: TGTGCCAGCAGTGAAGACGAGGGTGGCTACACCTTC. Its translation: CASSEDEGGYTF.

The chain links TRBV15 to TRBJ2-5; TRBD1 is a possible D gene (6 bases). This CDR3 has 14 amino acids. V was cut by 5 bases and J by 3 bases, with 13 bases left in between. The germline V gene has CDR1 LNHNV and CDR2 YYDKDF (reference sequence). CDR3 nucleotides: TGTGCCACCAGCTCGCGCCGGGACAAAGAGACCCAGTACTTC. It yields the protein CATSSRRDKETQYF.

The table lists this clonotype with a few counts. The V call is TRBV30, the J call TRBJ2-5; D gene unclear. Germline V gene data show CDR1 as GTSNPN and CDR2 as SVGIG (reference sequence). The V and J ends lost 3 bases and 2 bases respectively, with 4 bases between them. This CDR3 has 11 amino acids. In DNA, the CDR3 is TGTGCCTGGAGGCCTCAAGAGACCCAGTACTTC. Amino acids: CAWRPQETQYF. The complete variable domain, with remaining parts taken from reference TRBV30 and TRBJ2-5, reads SQTIHQWPATLVQPVGSPLSLECTVEGTSNPNLYWYRQAAGRGLQLLFYSVGIGQISSEVPQNLSASRPQDRQFILSSKKLLLSDSGFYLCAWRPQETQYFGPGTRLLVL.